Listed below are T cell receptor beta chains from one sample, sequenced in a study of control samples from healthy donors and cancer patients. Here immunoSEQ multiplex PCR was the method, and the copy in TCRdb shows in-frame clones only, minus some. The sample lists 150,000 or so clones, about 94% occurring once. What was sequenced was blood. Source of these receptors: a man aged 40-55 years in good health. CDR3s include the opening cysteine and the closing phenylalanine or tryptophan. The order of the fields is J gene, V gene, CDR3 protein.

J: TRBJ1-1
V: TRBV28
CDR3: CASRLGGSTEAFF

J: TRBJ1-5
V: TRBV6-2/TRBV6-3
CDR3: CASSYSRTGGMTGQPQHF

J: TRBJ1-5
V: TRBV27
CDR3: CASSPGTGLLSNQPQHF

J: TRBJ1-3
V: TRBV9
CDR3: CASSWEQGLGGNTIYF

J: TRBJ2-7
V: TRBV7-9
CDR3: CASSLKGYEQYF

J: TRBJ2-3
V: TRBV9
CDR3: CASTMSGSTDTQYF

J: TRBJ1-5
V: TRBV19
CDR3: CASSAGQQNQPQHF

J: TRBJ1-1
V: TRBV24-1
CDR3: CATNGGTGEEAFF

J: TRBJ2-7
V: TRBV3-1/TRBV3-2
CDR3: CASSPLLDSPYEQYF

J: TRBJ1-2
V: TRBV7-2
CDR3: CASSLATTFGPDGYTF

J: TRBJ1-3
V: TRBV7-6
CDR3: CASSTNSAAGNTIYF

J: TRBJ1-2
V: TRBV6-5
CDR3: CASSPRTAMGLTF

J: TRBJ2-7
V: TRBV24-1
CDR3: CATSDLRNKQYF

J: TRBJ1-2
V: TRBV27
CDR3: CASSLSWQGAYGYTF

J: TRBJ2-1
V: TRBV7-9
CDR3: CASSLVSDEQFF

J: TRBJ1-3
V: TRBV20-1
CDR3: CSASPGRRNTIYF

J: TRBJ2-2
V: TRBV2
CDR3: CASRGRANTGELFF

J: TRBJ1-1
V: TRBV28
CDR3: CASDQQGVNTEAFF

J: TRBJ1-1
V: TRBV27
CDR3: CASSLRDRGPLTEAFF

J: TRBJ1-1
V: TRBV7-9
CDR3: CASSRGTGTEAFF

J: TRBJ2-2
V: TRBV29-1
CDR3: CSVVGSGGELFF

J: TRBJ2-5
V: TRBV27
CDR3: CASSQTGRETQYF

J: TRBJ1-5
V: TRBV4-3
CDR3: CASSQDPTRTRNQPQHF

J: TRBJ1-5
V: TRBV15
CDR3: CATSRGQGRQPQHF

J: TRBJ2-2
V: TRBV2
CDR3: CASSVDITGDTGELFF

J: TRBJ1-5
V: TRBV6-5
CDR3: CASSYSGGKQPQHF

J: TRBJ1-3
V: TRBV9
CDR3: CASSVAGGGSSGNTIYF

J: TRBJ1-2
V: TRBV27
CDR3: CASSPLTGGASSYGYTF